These 21 T cell receptor beta chains were all obtained from the same sample, sequenced in a study of blood T cell repertoires in COVID-19. TCRdb's copy holds only in-frame clones and misses some; the assay was immunoSEQ multiplex PCR. The repertoire holds about 240,000 clones, with more than 85% as singletons. The sequencing input was peripheral blood. The receptors shown here come from a woman in her seventies with active or convalescent COVID-19.

The CDR3 region has the DNA TGTGCCAGCAGCCCCCGACAGTCTCCGACGAGGACTGAAGCTTTCTTT. Translated: CASSPRQSPTRTEAFF. The chain combines TRBV9 with TRBJ1-1, with D perhaps TRBD1 (5 bases). The germline V gene has CDR1 SGDLS and CDR2 YYNGEE. The CDR3 consists of 16 residues. V lost 4 bases and J lost 5, with 21 bases in between. Combining the CDR3 with reference TRBV9 and TRBJ1-1 gives the whole variable domain DSGVTQTPKHLITATGQRVTLRCSPRSGDLSVYWYQQSLDQGLQFLIQYYNGEERAKGNILERFSAQQFPDLHSELNLSSLELGDSALYFCASSPRQSPTRTEAFFGQGTRLTVV.

The chain has TRBV14 and TRBJ2-1; D gene unclear. This CDR3 contains 12 residues. The ends were cut back, 0 bases at V and 10 bases at J, with 7 bases in the middle. Germline V gene data show CDR1 as SGHDN and CDR2 as FVKESK. CDR3 bases: TGTGCCAGCAGCCAAGAAAGGCGGGAGCAGTTCTTC. Amino acids: CASSQERREQFF.

The chain uses TRBV5-1 and TRBJ1-2; 9 bases agree with TRBD1. The CDR3 extends over 16 amino acids. CDR1 is SGHRS, CDR2 YFSETQ, per germline. Trimming removed 3 bases from V and 4 bases from J; junction bases left unmatched: 10. The CDR3: CASSSPGQGIIYGYTF. The DNA of the CDR3 is TGCGCCAGCAGCTCCCCAGGACAGGGGATCATCTATGGCTACACCTTC.

The chain links TRBV6-6 to TRBJ1-4, with D unclear. The V and J ends lost 2 bases and 0 bases respectively, with 4 bases between them. There are 14 residues in the CDR3. Germline CDR1 is MNHNY and CDR2 is SVGAGI (reference sequence). Here the CDR3 DNA reads TGTGCCAGCAGTTACAGAGCAACTAATGAAAAACTGTTTTTT. Its protein product is CASSYRATNEKLFF.

The rearrangement joins TRBV6-2 or TRBV6-3 to TRBJ2-1; D is ambiguous. The CDR3 spans 15 residues. Germline V gives CDR1 MNHEY, CDR2 SVGEGT. The V and J ends lost 0 bases and 0 bases respectively, with 6 bases between them. The CDR3 nucleotides read TGTGCCAGCAGTTACTCGAGGCTCTCCTACAATGAGCAGTTCTTC. It yields the protein CASSYSRLSYNEQFF.

The chain has TRBV24-1 and TRBJ2-1, with 11 bases aligning to TRBD1. With V trimmed by 2 bases and J by 2 bases, 7 bases remained unmatched. This CDR3 is 18 amino acids long. Looked up from germline, CDR1 is KGHDR and CDR2 is SFDVKD. CDR3 nucleotides: TGTGCCACCAGTGATTACACCGGGACAGGGGGGACCTACAATGAGCAGTTCTTC. It translates to CATSDYTGTGGTYNEQFF.

The chain uses TRBV15 and TRBJ1-4; D is unresolved. Germline CDR1 LNHNV, CDR2 YYDKDF (reference sequence). The length of the CDR3 is 17 residues. Deletions cut 0 bases from V and 8 bases from J, with 19 bases between. The CDR3 DNA reads TGTGCCACCAGCAGAGACCCCCGACACCCTGGAGGAGAAAAACTGTTTTTT. Translated: CATSRDPRHPGGEKLFF. Based on the CDR3 plus reference TRBV15 and TRBJ1-4, the full variable domain is DAMVIQNPRYQVTQFGKPVTLSCSQTLNHNVMYWYQQKSSQAPKLLFHYYDKDFNNEADTPDNFQSRRPNTSFCFLDIRSPGLGDTAMYLCATSRDPRHPGGEKLFFGSGTQLSVL.

This clone was detected once. The CDR3 coding sequence is TGCGCCAGCGATCGGACAGGGGCCGGCACTGAAGCTTTCTTT. Its translation is CASDRTGAGTEAFF. The gene calls are TRBV5-1 and TRBJ1-1; 9 positions match TRBD1. The germline V gene has CDR1 SGHRS and CDR2 YFSETQ. V was pared by 7 bases and J by 4 bases, with 8 bases of the junction left unmatched. This CDR3 is built from 14 residues.

The chain combines TRBV23-1 with TRBJ1-6; TRBD1 might be the D (5 bases). TRBV23-1 is noted as an ORF with a role that remains uncertain. The CDR3 runs to 20 residues. Trimming shortened V by 8 bases and J by 5 bases, and 31 bases separated the two germline ends. The CDR3 nucleotides read TGCGCCAGCGACTACGCGGCCCACTCCAGCGGGGCGAAGGATAATTCACCCCTCCACTTT. Protein: CASDYAAHSSGAKDNSPLHF.

A remark on this clone: The same CDR3 also results from other DNA sequences found in this sample. This chain joins TRBV6-5 and TRBJ2-7; tentatively, D is TRBD1 (6 bases). V was trimmed by 6 bases and J by 2 bases, leaving 11 bases between them. The CDR3 is made up of 13 amino acids. Germline lookup yields CDR1 MNHEY and CDR2 SVGAGI. CDR3 in DNA: TGTGCCAGCAGCCCCGGACAGCCCTACGAGCAGTACTTC. This sequence encodes CASSPGQPYEQYF.

The chain is built from TRBV3-1 (or the pseudogene TRBV3-2) and TRBJ2-1; D is possibly TRBD1 (5 bases). CDR1 and CDR2 (germline): LGHDT, YNNKEL (reference sequence). The V end was cut by 4 bases, the J end by 0 bases, with 13 bases between. The CDR3 runs 16 residues. The CDR3 region has the DNA TGTGCCAGCAGCCGATACAGGTCAAGCTCCTACAATGAGCAGTTCTTC. This codes for CASSRYRSSSYNEQFF.

In DNA, the CDR3 is TGCGCCAGCAGCGCGACAGGGAGAGGTGATGAAAAACTGTTTTTT. Translation: CASSATGRGDEKLFF. V and J are TRBV5-1 and TRBJ1-4, with TRBD1 identical over 7 bases. Germline loops: CDR1 SGHRS, CDR2 YFSETQ. With 4 bases clipped from V and 6 bases from J, the junction kept 9 bases outside the gene matches. The CDR3 has 15 amino acids.

The V gene is TRBV7-2, the J gene TRBJ1-5; TRBD1 is a possible D gene (5 bases). CDR3 length equals 14 residues. Germline lookup yields CDR1 SGHTA and CDR2 FQGNSA. Trimming stripped 6 bases from V and 3 bases from J, with 12 bases between. CDR3: CASSPGQINQPQHF. For the CDR3, the DNA is TGTGCCAGCAGTCCTGGACAAATCAATCAGCCCCAGCATTTT.

The gene calls are TRBV6-5 and TRBJ1-3; D gene uncertain. The CDR3 covers 14 residues. CDR1 MNHEY and CDR2 SVGAGI come from the germline V gene. V was pared by 5 bases and J by 4 bases, with 12 bases between. This CDR3 reads CASSTVAVGNTIYF. CDR3 nucleotide sequence: TGTGCCAGCAGTACCGTGGCAGTAGGAAACACCATATATTTT.

The rearrangement links TRBV6-2 or TRBV6-3 to TRBJ1-5; 7 positions match TRBD1. Trimming took 0 bases from V and 3 from J; bases not matched to a gene: 17. Looked up from germline, CDR1 is MNHEY and CDR2 is SVGEGT. This CDR3 spans 20 amino acids. The CDR3 DNA is TGTGCCAGCAGTTACTCCCTATTCTACCCGGGACAGAATTACAATCAGCCCCAGCATTTT. Protein: CASSYSLFYPGQNYNQPQHF.

The chain recombines TRBV20-1 with TRBJ2-1; a weak D match, TRBD2 (6 bases). Between the trimmed V and J ends, which lost 3 bases and 8 bases, there was a span of 17 bases. CDR3 length: 14 amino acids. Germline V gene lookup returns CDR1 DFQATT and CDR2 SNEGSKA (reference sequence). The CDR3 DNA reads TGCAGTGCTAGTGGAGGGAAATTAGTCGATGAGCAGTTCTTC. It encodes CSASGGKLVDEQFF.

The V call is TRBV9, the J call TRBJ1-2, with D unclear. The germline V and J ends were trimmed by 2 bases and 2 bases, with 13 bases remaining between them. CDR1 is SGDLS and CDR2 is YYNGEE in the germline V gene. CDR3 length equals 15 residues. CDR3 amino acids: CASSVSLVGNYGYTF. The CDR3 DNA follows: TGTGCCAGCAGCGTTTCCTTGGTGGGCAACTATGGCTACACCTTC.

This clone was counted once. The chain links TRBV27 to TRBJ1-6; 10 bases line up with TRBD1. Germline lookup yields CDR1 MNHEY and CDR2 SMNVEV (reference sequence). Unmatched junction bases numbered 9, after V lost 6 bases and J lost 13 bases. There are 14 residues in the CDR3. For the CDR3, the DNA is TGTGCCAGCAGATCCCCCGGGACAGGGGCCCCCCTCCACTTT. Translation gives CASRSPGTGAPLHF.

Turning to this clone: The junction does not match germline at one end; this may be a read error. Distinct nucleotide sequences in the sample also encode this CDR3. The V call is TRBV12-3 or TRBV12-4, the J call TRBJ1-3; D is unresolved. The CDR3 contains 13 residues. The DNA for the CDR3 is TGTGCCAGCAGTTTAGGGGCTGGGAACACCATATATTTT. Amino acids: CASSLGAGNTIYF.

The chain joins TRBV18 to TRBJ1-6; no clear D gene. Germline CDR1 is KGHSH and CDR2 is LQKENI. The length of the CDR3 is 17 residues. Trimming removed 1 base at V and 10 bases at J, with 20 bases between. CDR3 in amino acids: CASSPRRSSGPGSPLHF. CDR3 DNA: TGTGCCAGCTCACCACGCCGCAGTTCAGGCCCGGGGTCACCCCTCCACTTT.

The chain joins TRBV10-1 to TRBJ2-3; TRBD1 matches 9 bases. The J segment lost 6 bases and the V segment lost 8 bases, leaving 9 bases of the junction unmatched. The CDR3 is made up of 14 amino acids. The V gene's germline CDR1 is WNHNN and CDR2 SYGVQD (reference sequence). The CDR3: CASGNPGTGDTQYF. CDR3 DNA: TGCGCCAGCGGAAACCCCGGGACAGGGGATACGCAGTATTTT.